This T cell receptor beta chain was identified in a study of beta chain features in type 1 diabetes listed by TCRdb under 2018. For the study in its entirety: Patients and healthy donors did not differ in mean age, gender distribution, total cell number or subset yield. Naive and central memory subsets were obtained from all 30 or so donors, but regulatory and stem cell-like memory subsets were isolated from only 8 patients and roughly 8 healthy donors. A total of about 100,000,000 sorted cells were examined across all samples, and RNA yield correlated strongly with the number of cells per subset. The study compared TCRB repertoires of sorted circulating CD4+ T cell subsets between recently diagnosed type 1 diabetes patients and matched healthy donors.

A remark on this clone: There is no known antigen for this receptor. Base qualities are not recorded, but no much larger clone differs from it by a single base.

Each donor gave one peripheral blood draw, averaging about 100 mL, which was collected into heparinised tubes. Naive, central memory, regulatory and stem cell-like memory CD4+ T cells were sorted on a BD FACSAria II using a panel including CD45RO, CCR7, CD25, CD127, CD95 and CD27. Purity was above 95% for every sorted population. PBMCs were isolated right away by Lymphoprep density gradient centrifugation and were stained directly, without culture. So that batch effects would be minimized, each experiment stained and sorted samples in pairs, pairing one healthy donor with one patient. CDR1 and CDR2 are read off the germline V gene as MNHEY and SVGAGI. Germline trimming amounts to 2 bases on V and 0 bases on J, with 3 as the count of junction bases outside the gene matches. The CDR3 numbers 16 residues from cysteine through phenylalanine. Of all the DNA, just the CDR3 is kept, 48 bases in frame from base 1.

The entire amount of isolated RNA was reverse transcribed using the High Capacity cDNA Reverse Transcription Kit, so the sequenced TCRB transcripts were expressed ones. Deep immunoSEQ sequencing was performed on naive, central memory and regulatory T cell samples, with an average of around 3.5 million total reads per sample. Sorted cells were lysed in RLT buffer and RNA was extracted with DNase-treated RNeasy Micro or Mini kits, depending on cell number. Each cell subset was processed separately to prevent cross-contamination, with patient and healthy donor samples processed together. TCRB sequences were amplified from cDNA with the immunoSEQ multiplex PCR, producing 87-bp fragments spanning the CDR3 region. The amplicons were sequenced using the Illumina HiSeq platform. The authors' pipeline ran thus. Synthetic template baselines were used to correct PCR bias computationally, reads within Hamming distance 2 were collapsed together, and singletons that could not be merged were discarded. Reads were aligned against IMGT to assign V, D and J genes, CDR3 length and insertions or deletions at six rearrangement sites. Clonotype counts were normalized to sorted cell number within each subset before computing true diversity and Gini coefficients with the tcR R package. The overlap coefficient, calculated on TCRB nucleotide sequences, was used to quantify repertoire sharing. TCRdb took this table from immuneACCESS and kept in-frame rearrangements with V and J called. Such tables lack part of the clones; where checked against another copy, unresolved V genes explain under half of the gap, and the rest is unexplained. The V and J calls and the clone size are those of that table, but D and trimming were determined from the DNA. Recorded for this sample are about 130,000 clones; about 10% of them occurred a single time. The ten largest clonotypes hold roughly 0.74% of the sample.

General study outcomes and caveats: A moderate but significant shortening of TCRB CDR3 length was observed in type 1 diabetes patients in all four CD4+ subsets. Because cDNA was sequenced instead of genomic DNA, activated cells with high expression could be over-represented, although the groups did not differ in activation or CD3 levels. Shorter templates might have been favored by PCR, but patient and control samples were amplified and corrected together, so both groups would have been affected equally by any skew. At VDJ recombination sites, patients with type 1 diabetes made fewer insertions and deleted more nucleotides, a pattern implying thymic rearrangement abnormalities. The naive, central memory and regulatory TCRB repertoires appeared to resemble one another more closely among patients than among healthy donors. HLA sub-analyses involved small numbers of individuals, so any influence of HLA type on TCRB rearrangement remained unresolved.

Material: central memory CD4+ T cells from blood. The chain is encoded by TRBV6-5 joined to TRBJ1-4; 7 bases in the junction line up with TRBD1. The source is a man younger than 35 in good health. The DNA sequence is TGTGCCAGCAGTTACGACAGGGCCACAACTAATGAAAAACTGTTTTTT. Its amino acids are CASSYDRATTNEKLFF.